These 8 T cell receptor beta chains came from one sample sequenced in a study of T cells in Graves' hyperthyroidism and ophthalmopathy. What was amplified from RNA transcripts were TCR beta CDR3 regions. HTBI primers were employed in a first-round RT-PCR of the TCR CDR3. TCRdb reanalysed the multiplex PCR reads using MiXCR and keeps one entry per CDR3 protein. The table includes 350,000 to 400,000 distinct CDR3 sequences, about 18% detected once. Sample: blood. Source of these receptors: a woman between 18 and 30 years old with Graves' hyperthyroidism.

The genes are TRBV6-5 and TRBJ2-7; 9 bases agree with TRBD1. V lost 4 bases and J lost 3; bases outside the gene matches: 10. Germline V gene data show CDR1 as MNHEY and CDR2 as SVGAGI. The CDR3 has 16 residues. The CDR3 loop reads CASSLWAGTGHYEQYF. In DNA, the CDR3 is TGTGCCAGCAGTTTATGGGCCGGGACAGGGCACTACGAGCAGTACTTC.

Ten or more counts support this clonotype. J is TRBJ2-7 and V is TRBV13; no firm D call. Trimming stripped 1 base from V and 5 bases from J, with 6 bases between. CDR3 size: 12 residues. Germline V gene lookup returns CDR1 PRHDT and CDR2 FYEKMQ (reference sequence). The CDR3 is CASSLEYDEQYF. DNA of the CDR3: TGTGCCAGCAGCTTAGAGTACGACGAGCAGTACTTC.

This clonotype was detected ten times or more. The chain links TRBV12-3 or TRBV12-4 to TRBJ1-1; D not certain. The CDR3 has 13 residues. Trimming pared 1 base from V and 4 bases from J, leaving 7 bases between. CDR3 loop: CASSLGAVTEAFF. The CDR3, as DNA: TGTGCCAGCAGTTTAGGGGCAGTCACTGAAGCTTTCTTT.

This clonotype was detected only a few times. This chain joins TRBV7-9 and TRBJ2-4, with D possibly being TRBD1 (6 bases). Trimming pared 5 bases from V and 8 bases from J, leaving 25 bases between. Germline loops: CDR1 SEHNR, CDR2 FQNEAQ (reference sequence). CDR3 size: 17 residues. The CDR3 bases are TGTGCCAGCAGCCTGATGAAGGACAGTGGCACGGGTGACATTCAGTACTTC. This encodes CASSLMKDSGTGDIQYF.

This clonotype appeared many times. This chain connects TRBV28 to TRBJ1-1, with a weak D call TRBD1 (6 bases). The CDR3 is 16 residues long. In germline, CDR1 is MDHEN, CDR2 SYDVKM. The germline V and J ends were trimmed by 3 bases and 4 bases, with 18 bases remaining between them. The CDR3 loop reads CASSLGGGGWGTEAFF. The CDR3, as DNA: TGTGCCAGCAGTTTGGGTGGCGGGGGCTGGGGCACTGAAGCTTTCTTT.

In DNA form, the CDR3 reads TGTGCCAGCAGTTATAACCCGGGTGAGCAGTACTTC. This encodes CASSYNPGEQYF. The chain uses TRBV6-2 or TRBV6-3 and TRBJ2-7; D gene uncertain. The germline CDR1 and CDR2 sequences are MNHEY and SVGEGT. This CDR3 region has 12 residues. Trimming removed 3 bases at V and 7 bases at J, with 10 bases between.

There are a few counts of this clonotype. This chain links TRBV2 with TRBJ1-2, with D possibly being TRBD1 (5 bases). This CDR3 spans 14 amino acids. The germline V and J ends were trimmed by 3 bases and 4 bases, with 12 bases remaining between them. The germline CDR1 and CDR2 sequences are SNHLY and FYNNEI. The CDR3 DNA follows: TGTGCCAGCAGTGAGGACATGGGGGGCTATGGCTACACCTTC. Its translation: CASSEDMGGYGYTF.

This clonotype was seen many times. The chain links TRBV6-1 to TRBJ2-7; 12 nucleotides line up with TRBD2. The CDR3 consists of 15 residues. V shed 6 bases and J 0 bases; nucleotides not matched to a gene: 3. Germline loops: CDR1 MNHNS, CDR2 SASEGT. The CDR3 coding sequence is TGTGCCAGCAGAAGGACTAGCGGGGCCTCCTACGAGCAGTACTTC. Protein product: CASRRTSGASYEQYF.